These T cell receptor beta chains were read from a single sample in a study of blood T cells in healthy people across ages. TCRdb called the 5' RACE reads again in MiXCR, with one record for every CDR3 protein. The sample holds approximately 810,000 distinct CDR3 sequences; 25% to 35% are singletons and the top ten take 17%. The sequencing input was blood. Receptor source: a woman of 80 years or more in good health. CDR3s include the opening cysteine and the closing phenylalanine or tryptophan. Fields, in order: clone size, J gene, V gene, D gene, CDR3 length, CDR3 DNA, CDR3 protein. D genes are given only for firm matches. Only part of the rows carry a size: once, few, many, or a class if the clone is expanded.

abundance: many; j_gene: TRBJ2-5; v_gene: TRBV5-5; d_gene: TRBD1; len: 15; CDR3nt: TGTGCCAGCAGTCATTATGACAGGGGAGGAGAGACCCAGTACTTC; CDR3aa: CASSHYDRGGETQYF
abundance: .; j_gene: TRBJ1-2; v_gene: TRBV12-3/TRBV12-4; d_gene: TRBD1; len: 15; CDR3nt: TGTGCCAGCAGTTACGGGGGGGCAGGGGGTCAGGGCTACACCTTC; CDR3aa: CASSYGGAGGQGYTF
abundance: .; j_gene: TRBJ1-5; v_gene: TRBV6-6; d_gene: .; len: 15; CDR3nt: TGTGCCAGCAGTTACCTTGGGCAGGGCGGTCAGCCCCAGCATTTT; CDR3aa: CASSYLGQGGQPQHF
abundance: many; j_gene: TRBJ1-5; v_gene: TRBV9; d_gene: .; len: 14; CDR3nt: TGTGCCAGCAGTCGACACGGACAAGGTCAGCCCCAGCATTTT; CDR3aa: CASSRHGQGQPQHF
abundance: many; j_gene: TRBJ2-3; v_gene: TRBV5-1; d_gene: .; len: 14; CDR3nt: TGCGCCAGCAGCGTCTTCGGAGGCACAGATACGCAGTATTTT; CDR3aa: CASSVFGGTDTQYF
abundance: .; j_gene: TRBJ2-7; v_gene: TRBV11-2; d_gene: TRBD2; len: 16; CDR3nt: TGTGCCAGCAGCCCGCCCGGGACTAGCGGGACCTACGAGCAGTACTTC; CDR3aa: CASSPPGTSGTYEQYF
abundance: many; j_gene: TRBJ2-7; v_gene: TRBV4-3; d_gene: TRBD2; len: 16; CDR3nt: TGCGCCAGCAGCCAAGATCTGGCTAGCGGTTCCTACGAGCAGTACTTC; CDR3aa: CASSQDLASGSYEQYF
abundance: .; j_gene: TRBJ2-1; v_gene: TRBV15; d_gene: .; len: 18; CDR3nt: TGTACCACCAGCAGCCCGTTACCGGGACACGGCTCCTACAATGAGCAGTTCTTC; CDR3aa: CTTSSPLPGHGSYNEQFF
abundance: many; j_gene: TRBJ1-5; v_gene: TRBV7-2; d_gene: .; len: 15; CDR3nt: TGTGCCAGCAGCCCCCTCCAGGGAAGCAATCAGCCCCAGCATTTT; CDR3aa: CASSPLQGSNQPQHF
abundance: .; j_gene: TRBJ2-3; v_gene: TRBV5-1; d_gene: .; len: 15; CDR3nt: TGCGCCAGCAGCGTAACGGGAATAGCAACAGGTACGCAGTATTTT; CDR3aa: CASSVTGIATGTQYF
abundance: many; j_gene: TRBJ2-3; v_gene: TRBV20-1; d_gene: .; len: 19; CDR3nt: TGCAGTGCTAGACCCCTCGGGGCCCTAGCAGAACCTAGCACAGATACGCAGTATTTT; CDR3aa: CSARPLGALAEPSTDTQYF
abundance: .; j_gene: TRBJ2-2; v_gene: TRBV6-4; d_gene: .; len: 13; CDR3nt: TGTGCCAGCAGTATACAGGGAACCGGGGAGCTGTTTTTT; CDR3aa: CASSIQGTGELFF
abundance: .; j_gene: TRBJ2-3; v_gene: TRBV5-1; d_gene: TRBD2; len: 16; CDR3nt: TGCGCCAGCAGCGGACAGACTAGCGGGAGCACAGATACGCAGTATTTT; CDR3aa: CASSGQTSGSTDTQYF
abundance: many; j_gene: TRBJ1-2; v_gene: TRBV4-2; d_gene: .; len: 16; CDR3nt: TGTGCCAGCAGCCAAGATCGGACATCATATAACTATGGCTACACCTTC; CDR3aa: CASSQDRTSYNYGYTF
abundance: .; j_gene: TRBJ1-5; v_gene: TRBV30; d_gene: .; len: 17; CDR3nt: TGTGCCTGGAGTAAGACAGATTGGGGATATGGCAATCAGCCCCAGCATTTT; CDR3aa: CAWSKTDWGYGNQPQHF
abundance: .; j_gene: TRBJ2-2; v_gene: TRBV12-3/TRBV12-4; d_gene: .; len: 15; CDR3nt: TGTGCCAGCCGCCCCGGGCGCGCGAACACCGGGGAGCTGTTTTTT; CDR3aa: CASRPGRANTGELFF
abundance: many; j_gene: TRBJ2-5; v_gene: TRBV7-2; d_gene: TRBD1; len: 16; CDR3nt: TGTGCCAGCAGCTTAGTCTCAGGGGGAATTCAAGAGACCCAGTACTTC; CDR3aa: CASSLVSGGIQETQYF